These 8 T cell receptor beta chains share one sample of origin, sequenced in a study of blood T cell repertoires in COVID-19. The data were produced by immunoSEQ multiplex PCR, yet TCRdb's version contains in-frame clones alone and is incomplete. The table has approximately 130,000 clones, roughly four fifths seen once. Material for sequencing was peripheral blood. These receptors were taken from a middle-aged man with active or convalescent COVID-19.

The CDR3 DNA is TGTGCCAGCAGCAAACCTAAACAGGGGGGTACGGGCAATCAGCCCCAGCATTTT. Protein product: CASSKPKQGGTGNQPQHF. The V call is TRBV11-3, the J call TRBJ1-5; TRBD1 matches 8 bases. V was pared by 5 bases and J by 2 bases, with 14 bases of the junction left unmatched. From germline, CDR1 is SGHNT and CDR2 YENEEA. There are 18 residues in the CDR3.

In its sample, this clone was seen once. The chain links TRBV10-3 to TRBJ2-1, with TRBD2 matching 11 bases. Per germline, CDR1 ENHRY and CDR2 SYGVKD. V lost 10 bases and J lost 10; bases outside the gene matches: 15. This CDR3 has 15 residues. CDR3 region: CATAGASGGSSEQFF. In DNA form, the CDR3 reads TGTGCCACCGCGGGGGCTAGCGGGGGGTCATCAGAGCAGTTCTTC.

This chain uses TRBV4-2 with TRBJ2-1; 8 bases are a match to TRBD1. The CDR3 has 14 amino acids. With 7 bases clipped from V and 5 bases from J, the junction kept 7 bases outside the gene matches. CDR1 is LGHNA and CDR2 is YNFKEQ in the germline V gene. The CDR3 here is CASKSGGENNEQFF. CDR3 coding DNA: TGTGCCAGCAAGTCAGGGGGCGAAAACAATGAGCAGTTCTTC.

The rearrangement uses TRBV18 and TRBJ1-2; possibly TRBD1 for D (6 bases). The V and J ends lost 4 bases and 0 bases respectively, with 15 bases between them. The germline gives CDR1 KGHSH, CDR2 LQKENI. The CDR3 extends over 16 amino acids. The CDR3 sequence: CASSRQERDTNYGYTF. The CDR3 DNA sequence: TGTGCCAGCTCACGACAGGAACGAGATACTAACTATGGCTACACCTTC.

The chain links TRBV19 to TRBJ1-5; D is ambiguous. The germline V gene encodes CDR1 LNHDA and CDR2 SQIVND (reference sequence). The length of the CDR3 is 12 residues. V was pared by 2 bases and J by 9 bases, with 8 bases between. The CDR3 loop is CASSISGGPQHF. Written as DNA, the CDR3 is TGTGCCAGTAGTATAAGCGGTGGGCCCCAGCATTTT.

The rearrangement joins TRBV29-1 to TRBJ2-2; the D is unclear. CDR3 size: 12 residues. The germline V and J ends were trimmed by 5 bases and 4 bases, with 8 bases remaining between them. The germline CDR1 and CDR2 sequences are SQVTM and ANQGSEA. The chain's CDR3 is CSVYPRTGELFF. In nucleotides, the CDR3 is TGCAGCGTTTATCCTCGCACCGGGGAGCTGTTTTTT.

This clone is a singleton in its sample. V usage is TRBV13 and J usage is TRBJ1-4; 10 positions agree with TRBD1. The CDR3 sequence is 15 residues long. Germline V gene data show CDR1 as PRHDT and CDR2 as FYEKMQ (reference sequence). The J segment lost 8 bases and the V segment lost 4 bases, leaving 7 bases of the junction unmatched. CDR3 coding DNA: TGTGCCAGCAGCTCCCCCGGGACAGGGGACGAAAAACTGTTTTTT. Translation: CASSSPGTGDEKLFF.

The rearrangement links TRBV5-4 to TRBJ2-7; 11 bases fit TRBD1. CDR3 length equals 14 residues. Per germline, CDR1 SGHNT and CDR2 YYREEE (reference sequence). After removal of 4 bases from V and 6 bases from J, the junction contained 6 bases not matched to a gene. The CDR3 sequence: CASSDGQGASEQYF. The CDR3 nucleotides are TGTGCCAGCAGCGACGGACAGGGGGCATCCGAGCAGTACTTC.